What follows is one T cell receptor (beta chain) and its context. From germline, CDR1 is SGHAT and CDR2 FQNNGV. This CDR3 has 17 amino acids. Germline trimming cut 1 base from V and 3 bases from J; bases unmatched to any gene: 8. Per the authors' pipeline: The authors estimated nucleated cell counts from reference gene primer amplification. The data were produced by immunoSEQ multiplex PCR, yet TCRdb's version contains in-frame clones alone and is incomplete. The D gene and trimming were derived from the DNA, and the V and J assignments and clone size from that table. The sample lists over 55,000 clones, around 91% occurring once. These data originate in a study of blood T cell repertoires in COVID-19.

This chain connects TRBV11-2 to TRBJ1-3, with TRBD1 identical over 8 bases. This receptor was taken from a human donor in a cohort sampled during active COVID-19. Source material: peripheral blood. The CDR3 loop is CASSLVSGQGFGNTIYF. CDR3 DNA sequence: TGTGCCAGCAGCTTAGTTTCTGGACAGGGCTTTGGAAACACCATATATTTT.